This TCR beta chain originates from a study of cytomegalovirus exposure and HLA in healthy donors. Whole-study context: Unique TCRs from HLA-typed donors, approximately 80 million of them, were held in an early data release.

PCR was performed using 60 Vbeta and 13 Jbeta primers. Here immunoSEQ multiplex PCR was the method, and the copy in TCRdb shows in-frame clones only, minus some. The sample has 140,000 to 150,000 clones, over 8% seen once. Germline V gene data show CDR1 as SGHDT and CDR2 as YYEEEE. This CDR3 comprises 16 residues. This rearrangement joins TRBV5-6 to TRBJ2-5; D unresolved. The J call is in doubt because the DNA end fits TRBJ2-7 better. The source is a male donor in good health and CMV-seronegative. Sequenced sample: PBMCs. CDR3 region: CASSLESTASSYEQYF. DNA of the CDR3: TGTGCCAGCAGCTTGGAGTCCACAGCCAGCTCCTACGAGCAGTACTTC.